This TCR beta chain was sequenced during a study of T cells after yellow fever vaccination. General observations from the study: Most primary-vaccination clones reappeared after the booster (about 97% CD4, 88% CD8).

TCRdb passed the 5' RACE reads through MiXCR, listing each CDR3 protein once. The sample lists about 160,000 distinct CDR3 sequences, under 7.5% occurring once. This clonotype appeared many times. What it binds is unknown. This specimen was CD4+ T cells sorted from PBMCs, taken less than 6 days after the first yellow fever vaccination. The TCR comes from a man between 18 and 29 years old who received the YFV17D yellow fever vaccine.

DNA of the CDR3: TGCGCCAGCAGCCAAGTCGGCGGCGGGGGCATCGGGGAGCTGTTTTTT. Translation: CASSQVGGGGIGELFF. V gene TRBV4-3 combines with J gene TRBJ2-2; possibly TRBD2 for D (7 bases). CDR1 and CDR2 from the germline V gene are LGHNA and YSLEER. Trimming left V 1 base short and J 7 bases short, with 16 bases between. CDR3 length: 16 residues.